This T cell receptor beta chain was sequenced during a study of human T cells and chemical hapten exposure. For the study at large: Mainly, slight library volume differences in the pool made TCR yields vary.

TCRdb ran MiXCR on the RACE reads and lists one entry per CDR3 protein. Of around 130,000 distinct CDR3 sequences in the sample, approximately 12% are singletons; the top ten hold 1.1% to 1.5%. This clonotype was seen a handful of times. Indicated time point: patch test 2, 6 weeks after DPC sensitization. Treatment indicated: therapeutic diphenylcyclopropenone sensitization with weekly scalp DPC. Trimming pared 3 bases from V and 7 bases from J, leaving 17 bases between. CDR1 and CDR2 (germline): SGHDT, YYEEEE. CDR3 length equals 15 residues. The sequenced sample was whole blood, obtained in connection with sensitization to the hapten diphenylcyclopropenone (DPC). The chain couples TRBV5-6 to TRBJ2-1; D is possibly TRBD2 (5 bases). This receptor was obtained from a woman in her forties or fifties with alopecia areata. Some clones in this sample may be carry-over from other donors' samples. CDR3 in DNA: TGTGCCAGCAGCTCTTTACTACTCGGCGGGAATGAGCAGTTCTTC. It encodes CASSSLLLGGNEQFF.